This T cell receptor (beta chain) comes out of a study of shared clonotypes between healthy human individuals. Study conclusions and caveats: When compared with the clonotypes that were shared by all four sorted-subset donors, the non-shared clonotypes turned out to have lower generation probabilities. Larger estimated richness was generally recorded for naive subsets relative to memory subsets. Investigators collected only blood, and repertoires in tissues likely differ.

CDR1 is SGHAT, CDR2 FQNNGV, per germline. The CDR3 runs 18 residues. V dropped 5 bases and J dropped 4 bases, with 24 bases sitting between them. Using immunoSEQ multiplex PCR, the repertoire was profiled, and TCRdb retains in-frame clones only, with some absent. The sample records over a million clones, around 97% being singletons. On this clone itself: Its antigen is currently unknown.

Splitting the CD4+ cells yielded a CD45RA+ naive subset and a CD45RA-negative memory subset. The genes are TRBV11-2 and TRBJ2-1; D may be TRBD1 or TRBD2 (5 bases each). Sequences were obtained from naive CD4+ T cells sorted from blood. Subset noted: CD45RA+ positively selected. The TCR originated in a man under 40 in good health. Here the CDR3 DNA reads TGTGCCAGCAGCCCGCAATTGGGACCCTTAGACATTTACAATGAGCAGTTCTTC. Its translation: CASSPQLGPLDIYNEQFF.